The clone carrying this T cell receptor (beta chain) occurred a few times. The entry originates in a study of identical twins. From the 5' RACE reads, TCRdb called clonotypes with MiXCR, one entry per CDR3 protein. The sample has roughly 1.6 million distinct CDR3 sequences; 25% to 35% are singletons. Source material: cord blood. The TCR comes from a newborn girl in good health.

CDR3 sequence reads: CASSGPGQSSYNEQFF. DNA for the CDR3: TGTGCCAGCAGCGGACCGGGACAGAGCTCCTACAATGAGCAGTTCTTC. This chain connects TRBV14 to TRBJ2-1; 7 nucleotides align to TRBD1. CDR1 SGHDN and CDR2 FVKESK come from the germline V gene. The CDR3 is 16 residues long. V gave up 5 bases and J gave up 0 bases; unmatched junction bases: 7.